These T cell receptor beta chains were read from a single sample in a study of shared clonotypes between healthy human individuals. TCRdb keeps only in-frame clones here, not all; method: immunoSEQ multiplex PCR. The table has about 700,000 clones, 90% to 95% seen once; the top ten hold nearly 25%. What was sequenced was naive CD8+ T cells sorted from blood. The receptor set was obtained from a man in his thirties or forties in good health. Both conserved end residues are part of each CDR3. Fields, in order: V gene, clone size, J gene, CDR3 length, CDR3 protein. Not all rows give a size; the values are once, few, many and, for expanded clones, a class.

TRBV19,.,TRBJ2-2,16,CASELRQGKNTGELFF
TRBV11-2,.,TRBJ2-5,14,CASRISGSGETQYF
TRBV6-6,.,TRBJ2-1,15,CASNQKAGAMNEQFF
TRBV11-2,.,TRBJ2-1,18,CASSLVPGLADGDNEQFF
TRBV7-9,once,TRBJ1-4,14,CASRNGATNEKLFF
TRBV6-1,.,TRBJ2-1,16,CASSGGTSGVYNEQFF
TRBV18,.,TRBJ1-4,14,CASSPGQGNEKLFF
TRBV6-5,.,TRBJ1-5,13,CASATGSNQPQHF
TRBV19,.,TRBJ2-1,14,CASTSGTAYNEQFF
TRBV11-2,.,TRBJ2-4,19,CASSLIGGRAVLAKNIQYF
TRBV19,.,TRBJ2-1,15,CASSFSGGTYNEQFF
TRBV4-1,.,TRBJ2-3,16,CASSQGHYSNSDTQYF
TRBV14,.,TRBJ1-1,17,CASSQTGTGVRRAEAFF
TRBV29-1,.,TRBJ2-1,13,CSVAVGTSNEQFF
TRBV15,.,TRBJ2-1,22,CATSRWSGAPLPVEVSYNEQFF
TRBV27,.,TRBJ2-5,14,CASSLLGQQETQYF
TRBV6-4,once,TRBJ1-1,18,CASRASAIPGQMNTEAFF
TRBV19,.,TRBJ2-2,16,CASSILGGPGTGELFF
TRBV11-3,.,TRBJ2-1,11,CASSFGDEQFF
TRBV29-1,.,TRBJ1-2,13,CSVEVGDGFGYTF
TRBV2,.,TRBJ1-4,15,CASSARDRINEKLFF
TRBV28,.,TRBJ2-7,14,CASRRNAGLGEQYF
TRBV5-6,.,TRBJ2-7,15,CASSFDRDPSYEQYF